The 22 T cell receptor beta chains below were found in one sample sequenced in a study of a mutant IDH1 vaccine in newly diagnosed glioma. Regarding time point: week 5, during vaccination. Every vaccination contained 300 ug of the mutant IDH1 20-mer peptide and was paired with topical imiquimod. Profiling relied on immunoSEQ multiplex PCR, and the TCRdb table lists in-frame clones only, not all of them. This sample carries approximately 11,000 clones, roughly 87% of them seen once, and the ten largest clones take 5.5% to 6%. These receptors are not linked to any known antigen. The source material was PBMCs, sampled from a glioma patient whose treatment included an IDH1 peptide vaccine. The receptors stem from a woman aged 40 to 50 with glioma. Some clones in this sample may be carry-over from other donors' samples.

The gene calls are TRBV9 and TRBJ2-1; D not certain. CDR1 is SGDLS and CDR2 is YYNGEE in the germline V gene. Deletions cut 0 bases from V and 2 bases from J, with 9 bases between. The CDR3 extends over 15 amino acids. The CDR3 bases are TGTGCCAGCAGCGTAGTTGACGCCGCCTACAATGAGCAGTTCTTC. Its translation is CASSVVDAAYNEQFF. The variable domain in full, completed from reference TRBV9 and TRBJ2-1, reads DSGVTQTPKHLITATGQRVTLRCSPRSGDLSVYWYQQSLDQGLQFLIQYYNGEERAKGNILERFSAQQFPDLHSELNLSSLELGDSALYFCASSVVDAAYNEQFFGPGTRLTVL.

This chain links TRBV10-3 with TRBJ1-4, with TRBD1 matching 10 bases. Germline V gives CDR1 ENHRY, CDR2 SYGVKD. Trimming removed 6 bases from V and 7 bases from J; junction bases left unmatched: 2. The CDR3 has 13 residues. For the CDR3, the DNA is TGTGCCATCAGGGGACAGGGGACTGAAAAACTGTTTTTT. It translates to CAIRGQGTEKLFF.

V gene TRBV7-9 combines with J gene TRBJ1-1, with a possible D match to TRBD1 (6 bases). The V and J ends lost 3 bases and 8 bases respectively, with 22 bases between them. Looked up from germline, CDR1 is SEHNR and CDR2 is FQNEAQ (reference sequence). The length of the CDR3 is 16 residues. For the CDR3, the DNA is TGTGCCAGCAGCTTGGAGTTCGGGGGGCCAGGGGTAGAAGCTTTCTTT. It translates to CASSLEFGGPGVEAFF.

V usage is TRBV19 and J usage is TRBJ1-5, with D possibly matching TRBD1 (5 bases). Looked up from germline, CDR1 is LNHDA and CDR2 is SQIVND (reference sequence). V was trimmed by 3 bases and J by 6 bases, leaving 18 bases between them. The CDR3 is made up of 16 amino acids. This CDR3 reads CASSMVSGRVGQPQHF. The CDR3 DNA sequence: TGTGCCAGTAGTATGGTCTCGGGCAGGGTGGGTCAGCCCCAGCATTTT.

The rearrangement uses TRBV6-5 and TRBJ2-3; 11 bases agree with TRBD2. Trimming cost V 2 bases and J 3 bases; bases outside gene matches: 4. CDR3 length: 16 residues. Per the germline V gene, CDR1 is MNHEY and CDR2 is SVGAGI. DNA for the CDR3: TGTGCCAGCAGTTACGTAGCGGGGGGGCCGACAGATACGCAGTATTTT. Encoded protein: CASSYVAGGPTDTQYF.

This sequence joins TRBV2 and TRBJ1-2; 7 nucleotides line up with TRBD1. The CDR3 is 15 amino acids. V shed 2 bases, J shed 6 bases, and the junction held 9 bases outside the gene matches. Germline V gives CDR1 SNHLY, CDR2 FYNNEI. In DNA form, the CDR3 reads TGTGCCAGCAGTGAACTCCCGACAGGGCCCCATGGCTACACCTTC. Its translation: CASSELPTGPHGYTF.

This sequence joins TRBV11-2 and TRBJ2-7; unclear D gene. Germline CDR1 and CDR2: SGHAT and FQNNGV. Between the trimmed V and J ends, which lost 1 base and 0 bases, there was a span of 10 bases. This CDR3 spans 15 amino acids. The CDR3 DNA reads as TGTGCCAGCAGCTTAGCGGCAGCTAGCTCCTACGAGCAGTACTTC. This codes for CASSLAAASSYEQYF.

V usage is TRBV14 and J usage is TRBJ1-1; D unresolved. Per germline, CDR1 SGHDN and CDR2 FVKESK. The CDR3 is made up of 13 amino acids. Trimming took off 2 bases at V and 0 bases at J, with 4 bases between the two ends. CDR3 in amino acids: CASSQQMNTEAFF. The CDR3 DNA is TGTGCCAGCAGCCAACAGATGAACACTGAAGCTTTCTTT.

The V and J genes are TRBV19 and TRBJ2-1; 7 bases match TRBD1. Germline V gene lookup returns CDR1 LNHDA and CDR2 SQIVND (reference sequence). V dropped 5 bases and J dropped 5; count of bases not matched to a gene: 6. The CDR3 is 14 amino acids. This chain's CDR3 is CASSPPDRNNEQFF. The CDR3 DNA is TGTGCCAGTAGTCCCCCGGACAGGAACAATGAGCAGTTCTTC.

The V and J genes are TRBV7-2 and TRBJ2-7, with D unresolved. V was shortened by 5 bases and J by 1 base, with 12 bases between the two germline ends. Germline CDR1 is SGHTA and CDR2 is FQGNSA. CDR3 size: 14 residues. The CDR3 spells CASSVSSFSYEQYF. In nucleotides, the CDR3 is TGTGCCAGCAGCGTATCCTCGTTTTCCTACGAGCAGTACTTC.

The chain is built from TRBV6-5 and TRBJ1-1, with 8 bases lining up with TRBD1. The V gene's germline CDR1 is MNHEY and CDR2 SVGAGI. This CDR3 region has 15 residues. Trimming cost V 4 bases and J 2 bases; bases outside gene matches: 6. The CDR3 is CASSSLGQGNTEAFF. The CDR3 DNA reads as TGTGCCAGCAGTTCCCTAGGACAGGGAAACACTGAAGCTTTCTTT.

The V gene is TRBV5-1, the J gene TRBJ1-4; the match to TRBD1 covers 7 bases. Losses at the gene ends were 0 bases for V and 7 bases for J; bases not matched to a gene: 3. The CDR3 is 14 amino acids. Germline CDR1 SGHRS, CDR2 YFSETQ. CDR3 in amino acids: CASSLGQGPEKLFF. As DNA, the CDR3 is TGCGCCAGCAGCTTGGGACAGGGCCCTGAAAAACTGTTTTTT.

Only one count was recorded for this clone. The CDR3 protein is CASRGDRGINGYTF. The CDR3 DNA follows: TGTGCCAGCAGGGGGGACAGGGGGATTAATGGCTACACCTTC. The chain employs TRBV2 and TRBJ1-2; TRBD1 matches 11 bases. CDR3 length: 14 residues. V lost 6 bases and J lost 6; bases outside the gene matches: 6. Per germline, CDR1 SNHLY and CDR2 FYNNEI.

This sequence joins TRBV18 and TRBJ1-5, with D possibly being TRBD1 (6 bases). The germline V gene has CDR1 KGHSH and CDR2 LQKENI. The CDR3 contains 16 residues. V dropped 0 bases and J dropped 4 bases, with 13 bases sitting between them. CDR3 sequence: CASSPPRGIQNQPQHF. The DNA for the CDR3 is TGTGCCAGCTCACCACCCAGGGGAATACAGAATCAGCCCCAGCATTTT.

The rearrangement links TRBV27 to TRBJ2-4; TRBD1 agrees at 9 bases. Germline V gene sequence: CDR1 MNHEY, CDR2 SMNVEV (reference sequence). V lost 5 bases and J lost 7; bases outside the gene matches: 9. The CDR3 spans 15 residues. CDR3 residues: CASSPRTGAKNIQYF. The DNA for the CDR3 is TGTGCCAGCAGTCCTCGGACAGGGGCTAAGAACATTCAGTACTTC.

The chain uses TRBV7-3 and TRBJ2-5; unclear D gene. Between the trimmed V and J ends, which lost 0 bases and 7 bases, there was a span of 9 bases. Germline CDR1 SGHTA, CDR2 FQGTGA. The CDR3 totals 13 residues. CDR3 DNA sequence: TGTGCCAGCAGCTTAACTCCCCTCGGGACCCAGTACTTC. Its protein is CASSLTPLGTQYF.

V is TRBV5-4 and J is TRBJ1-4; D call uncertain. V lost 3 bases and J 7 bases, leaving 10 bases between the germline ends. There are 13 residues in the CDR3. Germline-derived CDR1 and CDR2 are SGHNT and YYREEE (reference sequence). CDR3 amino acids: CASSSGSAEKLFF. CDR3 nucleotide sequence: TGTGCCAGCAGCTCCGGGTCAGCTGAAAAACTGTTTTTT.

DNA for the CDR3: TGTGCCAGTAGGGACAGGGGGCGACTCTCTAATGAAAAACTGTTTTTT. As protein: CASRDRGRLSNEKLFF. The chain recombines TRBV19 with TRBJ1-4; 11 bases align to TRBD1. The germline gives CDR1 LNHDA, CDR2 SQIVND (reference sequence). The CDR3 loop spans 16 amino acids. The ends lost 6 bases at V and 3 bases at J; junction bases unmatched: 6.

The CDR3 DNA follows: TGCAGCGTTGTGGTAGCGGGAGAGACCCAGTACTTC. It codes for CSVVVAGETQYF. This chain connects TRBV29-1 to TRBJ2-5, with 7 positions matching TRBD2. Trimming cost V 4 bases and J 4 bases; bases outside gene matches: 3. The germline CDR1 and CDR2 sequences are SQVTM and ANQGSEA. The CDR3 runs to 12 residues.

The chain couples TRBV6-1 to TRBJ2-3; D is possibly TRBD1 (6 bases). Germline V gene data show CDR1 as MNHNS and CDR2 as SASEGT. The CDR3 is 13 residues long. V shed 5 bases and J shed 5 bases, with 11 bases lying between them. CDR3 amino acids: CASSTTGRDTQYF. CDR3 DNA sequence: TGTGCCAGCAGTACTACAGGGAGAGATACGCAGTATTTT.

The chain recombines TRBV19 with TRBJ2-2, with D unclear. The CDR3 runs to 16 residues. The germline V gene encodes CDR1 LNHDA and CDR2 SQIVND (reference sequence). Trimming took off 4 bases at V and 5 bases at J, with 17 bases between the two ends. The CDR3 coding sequence is TGTGCCAGTAGTAGAACCCTCGGGTCAGCGACCGGGGAGCTGTTTTTT. Translated: CASSRTLGSATGELFF.

The chain recombines TRBV27 with TRBJ2-7; 14 nucleotides match TRBD2. The CDR3 spans 14 residues. Unmatched junction bases numbered 1, after V lost 5 bases and J lost 4 bases. The germline gives CDR1 MNHEY, CDR2 SMNVEV (reference sequence). In DNA form, the CDR3 reads TGTGCCAGCAGTCGGACTAGCGGGAGGTACGAGCAGTACTTC. Its protein is CASSRTSGRYEQYF.